Each of the 22 T cell receptor beta chains below was sequenced from the same sample in a study of T cells after yellow fever vaccination. TCRdb passed the 5' RACE reads through MiXCR, listing each CDR3 protein once. In the table there are under 600,000 distinct CDR3 sequences, approximately 15% of which are singletons. The sample here was PBMCs, taken on the day of the yellow fever booster vaccination. These receptors all stem from a man aged 30-40 years who received the YFV17D yellow fever vaccine.

The chain recombines TRBV5-1 with TRBJ2-1; possible D gene TRBD2, 6 bases. V lost 5 bases and J 9 bases, leaving 21 bases between the germline ends. Germline-derived CDR1 and CDR2 are SGHRS and YFSETQ. The CDR3 has 15 residues. Here the CDR3 DNA reads TGCGCCAGCAGTCCTTCGGGACTGAAAAACGGTGAGCAGTTCTTC. Its protein product is CASSPSGLKNGEQFF.

This clonotype was observed a few times. CDR3 residues: CARQGGEKLFF. The CDR3 DNA is TGTGCCCGACAGGGCGGTGAAAAACTGTTTTTT. The V and J genes are TRBV19 and TRBJ1-4, with 7 nucleotides matching TRBD1. Trimming at V came to 11 bases and at J to 7 bases, leaving 4 bases not matched to a gene. Germline V gene lookup returns CDR1 LNHDA and CDR2 SQIVND (reference sequence). CDR3 length: 11 amino acids.

This clonotype has a handful of counts. This CDR3 is CASSLVTGTIYGYTF. CDR3 sequence (DNA): TGCGCCAGCAGCTTGGTTACAGGGACGATCTATGGCTACACCTTC. V gene TRBV5-1 combines with J gene TRBJ1-2, with D possibly being TRBD1 (6 bases). Germline loops: CDR1 SGHRS, CDR2 YFSETQ. The CDR3 extends over 15 amino acids. Between the trimmed V and J ends, which lost 0 bases and 4 bases, there was a span of 13 bases.

The CDR3 DNA reads as TGCGCCAGCAGCCAAGCGGCGGACAACACGAACACTGAAGCTTTCTTT. Its protein product is CASSQAADNTNTEAFF. The J gene is TRBJ1-1, the V gene TRBV4-3; possible D gene TRBD1, 5 bases. Looked up from germline, CDR1 is LGHNA and CDR2 is YSLEER. This CDR3 region has 16 residues. Between the trimmed V and J ends, which lost 1 base and 1 base, there was a span of 13 bases.

This clonotype was observed a handful of times. The V and J genes are TRBV5-1 and TRBJ2-3; 9 nucleotides match TRBD2. Germline CDR1 and CDR2: SGHRS and YFSETQ. V lost 0 bases and J lost 0; bases outside the gene matches: 5. The CDR3 is made up of 17 amino acids. The CDR3 DNA sequence: TGCGCCAGCAGCTTGGATGGACTAGCGCCTAGCACAGATACGCAGTATTTT. This encodes CASSLDGLAPSTDTQYF.

The CDR3 loop reads CASSQEGAGNRKTQYF. The CDR3 region has the DNA TGTGCCAGCAGCCAAGAAGGAGCGGGAAACAGGAAGACCCAGTACTTC. The genes are TRBV3-1 and TRBJ2-5, with TRBD2 matching 7 bases. The junction had 10 bases not matched to a gene; V was cut back by 0 bases and J by 6 bases. The CDR3 covers 16 residues. The germline gives CDR1 LGHDT, CDR2 YNNKEL (reference sequence).

The V gene is TRBV20-1, the J gene TRBJ2-2; D is tentatively TRBD1 or TRBD2 (5 bases each). Germline values: CDR1 DFQATT, CDR2 SNEGSKA (reference sequence). The CDR3 runs to 15 residues. Trimming pared 4 bases from V and 5 bases from J, leaving 17 bases between. This chain's CDR3 is CSATDSGTPTGELFF. The CDR3 nucleotides read TGCAGTGCTACGGACTCCGGGACGCCTACCGGGGAGCTGTTTTTT.

The chain uses TRBV7-2 and TRBJ1-5, with D possibly TRBD1 on 5 matching bases. Germline lookup yields CDR1 SGHTA and CDR2 FQGNSA. V lost 5 bases to trimming and J lost 3 bases, with 17 bases between them. The CDR3 sequence is 16 residues long. Written as DNA, the CDR3 is TGTGCCAGCAGCCTACACCTTGGGACCATCAATCAGCCCCAGCATTTT. It codes for CASSLHLGTINQPQHF. Looking up the rest from reference TRBV7-2 and TRBJ1-5 gives the full variable domain: GAGVSQSPSNKVTEKGKDVELRCDPISGHTALYWYRQSLGQGLEFLIYFQGNSAPDKSGLPSDRFSAERTGGSVSTLTIQRTQQEDSAVYLCASSLHLGTINQPQHFGDGTRLSIL.

This clonotype has just a few counts. The chain carries TRBV30 and TRBJ2-7; D could derive from TRBD1 or TRBD2 (5 bases each). The CDR3 is 13 residues long. The germline CDR1 and CDR2 sequences are GTSNPN and SVGIG (reference sequence). V lost 0 bases and J lost 2, with 8 bases in between. For the CDR3, the DNA is TGTGCCTGGAGTGTGAGGGGAACCTACGAGCAGTACTTC. Protein: CAWSVRGTYEQYF.

The chain has TRBV7-3 and TRBJ2-1, with D perhaps TRBD1 (6 bases). The CDR3 loop spans 14 amino acids. V lost 5 bases, J lost 5 bases, and 13 bases lay in between. Germline V gene data show CDR1 as SGHTA and CDR2 as FQGTGA. The CDR3 DNA follows: TGTGCCAGCAGCCCTGGGGGCAAGAACAATGAGCAGTTCTTC. Translated, it gives CASSPGGKNNEQFF. Full variable domain (missing parts from reference TRBV7-3 and TRBJ2-1): GAGVSQTPSNKVTEKGKYVELRCDPISGHTALYWYRQSLGQGPEFLIYFQGTGAADDSGLPNDRFFAVRPEGSVSTLKIQRTERGDSAVYLCASSPGGKNNEQFFGPGTRLTVL.

This clonotype was counted between two and nine times. The chain recombines TRBV23-1 with TRBJ2-1, with 8 nucleotides matching TRBD1. TRBV23-1 is an ORF for which the function is uncertain. The CDR3 length is 17 residues. V trimming: 2 bases; J trimming: 6 bases; junction bases outside the gene matches: 12. CDR3 coding DNA: TGCGCCAGCAGTCAAGCCCTCCCGGGACAGGCGGGCAATGAGCAGTTCTTC. It translates to CASSQALPGQAGNEQFF.

The chain employs TRBV7-2 and TRBJ2-7, with TRBD2 matching over 11 bases. This CDR3 spans 14 amino acids. CDR1 and CDR2 (germline): SGHTA, FQGNSA. V dropped 5 bases and J dropped 6; count of bases not matched to a gene: 6. The CDR3 protein is CASSLSGRAFEQYF. The CDR3 DNA reads TGTGCCAGCAGCCTTAGCGGGAGGGCCTTCGAGCAGTACTTC. The full variable domain, in which reference TRBV7-2 and TRBJ2-7 provide the parts outside the CDR3, is GAGVSQSPSNKVTEKGKDVELRCDPISGHTALYWYRQSLGQGLEFLIYFQGNSAPDKSGLPSDRFSAERTGGSVSTLTIQRTQQEDSAVYLCASSLSGRAFEQYFGPGTRLTVT.

A few counts support this clonotype. The chain joins TRBV5-6 to TRBJ2-5; D is uncertain. V lost 2 bases and J lost 1, with 6 bases in between. The CDR3 extends over 13 amino acids. Germline-derived CDR1 and CDR2 are SGHDT and YYEEEE. The CDR3 DNA reads as TGTGCCAGCAGCTTCGGCACCCAAGAGACCCAGTACTTC. Protein sequence: CASSFGTQETQYF. The entire variable domain, with the rest obtained from reference TRBV5-6 and TRBJ2-5, is as follows: DAGVTQSPTHLIKTRGQQVTLRCSPKSGHDTVSWYQQALGQGPQFIFQYYEEEERQRGNFPDRFSGHQFPNYSSELNVNALLLGDSALYLCASSFGTQETQYFGPGTRLLVL.

This clonotype was detected only a few times. This chain connects TRBV6-5 to TRBJ1-4; D might be TRBD1 (5 bases). The CDR3 runs to 13 residues. The germline V gene has CDR1 MNHEY and CDR2 SVGAGI. With 4 bases removed from V and 7 bases from J, the gap between germline ends came to 10 bases. The CDR3 is CASSWRQGEKLFF. The CDR3 DNA sequence: TGTGCCAGCAGTTGGCGCCAGGGTGAAAAACTGTTTTTT.

This clonotype has more than one count but fewer than ten. The V gene is TRBV12-3 or TRBV12-4, the J gene TRBJ2-2; 7 positions match TRBD2. V gave up 2 bases and J gave up 3 bases; unmatched junction bases: 12. CDR3 length equals 18 residues. CDR3 protein: CASSLLGRGDSHTGELFF. For the CDR3, the DNA is TGTGCCAGCAGTTTATTGGGTCGGGGGGATAGTCACACCGGGGAGCTGTTTTTT.

J is TRBJ1-6 and V is TRBV19; 7 bases match TRBD1. This CDR3 is built from 15 residues. Trimming cost V 2 bases and J 14 bases; bases outside gene matches: 12. The germline CDR1 and CDR2 sequences are LNHDA and SQIVND (reference sequence). CDR3 DNA sequence: TGTGCCAGTAGTATACGAACGACGGACAGGAGCACCCTCCACTTT. This sequence encodes CASSIRTTDRSTLHF. Using reference TRBV19 and TRBJ1-6 for the parts outside the CDR3, the full variable domain is DGGITQSPKYLFRKEGQNVTLSCEQNLNHDAMYWYRQDPGQGLRLIYYSQIVNDFQKGDIAEGYSVSREKKESFPLTVTSAQKNPTAFYLCASSIRTTDRSTLHFGNGTRLTVT.

This clonotype has only a few counts. J is TRBJ1-4 and V is TRBV11-2; 8 bases map to TRBD1. V gave up 0 bases and J gave up 5 bases; unmatched junction bases: 11. CDR1 SGHAT and CDR2 FQNNGV come from the germline V gene. The CDR3 is 18 amino acids. The chain's CDR3 is CASSLDRRTGTGNEKLFF. The CDR3 DNA follows: TGTGCCAGCAGCTTAGACCGCCGAACCGGGACAGGAAATGAAAAACTGTTTTTT.

This clonotype was seen a handful of times. The chain links TRBV12-3 or TRBV12-4 to TRBJ2-1; D perhaps matches TRBD1 (6 bases). CDR3 length: 14 residues. V dropped 7 bases and J dropped 9 bases, with 19 bases sitting between them. The CDR3 DNA reads as TGTGCCAGCACCCCGACCCAGGGGTTTGGTGAGCAGTTCTTC. Translation gives CASTPTQGFGEQFF.

This clonotype was observed a handful of times. The genes are TRBV25-1 and TRBJ2-3; D unclear. The germline gives CDR1 MGHDK, CDR2 SYGVNS. This CDR3 has 14 residues. The V end lost 3 bases, the J end lost 1 base, and 8 bases lay between the germline ends. Here the CDR3 DNA reads TGTGCCAGCAGTGACCAACGCCGCACAGATACGCAGTATTTT. As protein: CASSDQRRTDTQYF.

This clonotype was counted ten times or more. This chain uses TRBV20-1 with TRBJ2-1, with 10 nucleotides matching TRBD2. V lost 3 bases and J lost 7; bases outside the gene matches: 9. This CDR3 is 15 amino acids long. Germline CDR1 is DFQATT and CDR2 is SNEGSKA (reference sequence). This CDR3 reads CSASHSGRAVNEQFF. CDR3 coding DNA: TGCAGTGCTAGTCACAGCGGGAGGGCCGTAAATGAGCAGTTCTTC.

The chain couples TRBV7-6 to TRBJ2-5; D call uncertain. Per germline, CDR1 SGHVS and CDR2 FNYEAQ. The CDR3 has 11 amino acids. V lost 11 bases and J 0 bases, leaving 7 bases between the germline ends. CDR3 DNA: TGTGCCGTTACAGACCAAGAGACCCAGTACTTC. It encodes CAVTDQETQYF.

This clonotype was recorded many times. The chain couples TRBV15 to TRBJ1-5; D is perhaps TRBD1 (5 bases). The CDR3 has 18 residues. The germline V and J ends were trimmed by 5 bases and 0 bases, with 20 bases remaining between them. The germline V gene encodes CDR1 LNHNV and CDR2 YYDKDF (reference sequence). This chain's CDR3 is CATSGRRGLGGSNQPQHF. The CDR3 nucleotides are TGTGCCACCAGCGGTAGGCGGGGACTGGGGGGTAGCAATCAGCCCCAGCATTTT.